The next 15 T cell receptor beta chains were all read from a single sample in a study of radiation and T cells in renal cell carcinoma. The repertoire was sequenced with immunoSEQ multiplex PCR; TCRdb's copy has only in-frame clones and lacks some. This repertoire shows roughly 150,000 clones, roughly 87% found once; its top ten account for over 10%. Specified time point: blood 2 weeks post-SBRT. Treatment here: 15 Gy SBRT to primary tumor, nephrectomy 4 weeks later. Specimen: blood, collected from a patient whose treatment included radiotherapy and nephrectomy. The receptors originated from a woman between 50 and 59 years old with renal cell carcinoma.

The genes are TRBV7-2 and TRBJ1-1; D gene ambiguous. The germline V gene encodes CDR1 SGHTA and CDR2 FQGNSA. V was clipped by 1 base and J by 0 bases, with 3 bases between them. This CDR3 comprises 13 residues. As DNA, the CDR3 is TGTGCCAGCAGCTTAGAACTGAACACTGAAGCTTTCTTT. Translating gives CASSLELNTEAFF.

The rearrangement links TRBV6-5 to TRBJ1-2; D might be TRBD1 (5 bases). Trimming left V 11 bases short and J 9 bases short, with 19 bases between. Germline lookup yields CDR1 MNHEY and CDR2 SVGAGI. This CDR3 region has 12 residues. This CDR3 is CASYQAGRSYTF. CDR3 bases: TGTGCCTCCTACCAGGCAGGGAGAAGCTACACCTTC.

The DNA of the CDR3 is TGTGCCAGCAGTACCAGTTGGCCCGCCTACAATGAGCAGTTCTTC. This codes for CASSTSWPAYNEQFF. The rearrangement uses TRBV6-5 and TRBJ2-1; D is undetermined. Germline V gene data show CDR1 as MNHEY and CDR2 as SVGAGI. The V and J ends lost 5 bases and 2 bases respectively, with 13 bases between them. This CDR3 has 15 residues.

The chain has TRBV5-4 and TRBJ2-3; TRBD1 agrees at 9 bases. This CDR3 has 14 amino acids. Trimming removed 8 bases from V and 0 bases from J; junction bases left unmatched: 4. Germline V gene lookup returns CDR1 SGHNT and CDR2 YYREEE (reference sequence). CDR3 loop: CASRDRVSTDTQYF. In DNA form, the CDR3 reads TGTGCCAGTCGGGACAGGGTCAGCACAGATACGCAGTATTTT.

This clone occurred once. This rearrangement joins TRBV10-3 to TRBJ2-5, with D hard to call. This CDR3 has 14 residues. Trimming removed 0 bases at V and 5 bases at J, with 10 bases between. In germline, CDR1 is ENHRY, CDR2 SYGVKD. DNA for the CDR3: TGTGCCATCAGTGAGTCCGGCGGATGGGAGACCCAGTACTTC. Protein sequence: CAISESGGWETQYF.

This chain joins TRBV19 and TRBJ2-1, with D possibly matching TRBD2 (5 bases). In germline, CDR1 is LNHDA, CDR2 SQIVND (reference sequence). The V gene lost 4 bases and the J gene lost 0 bases, with 10 bases spanning the gap. This CDR3 region has 15 residues. This CDR3 is CASSRIASSYNEQFF. The DNA for the CDR3 is TGTGCCAGTAGTAGAATAGCGAGCTCCTACAATGAGCAGTTCTTC.

J is TRBJ1-1 and V is TRBV6-1; D gene ambiguous. The ends were cut back, 2 bases at V and 8 bases at J, with 6 bases in the middle. The CDR3 is 11 amino acids. Germline assignment: CDR1 MNHNS and CDR2 SASEGT. The CDR3 region is CASSELSEAFF. CDR3 in DNA: TGTGCCAGCAGTGAATTGTCAGAAGCTTTCTTT.

In its sample, this clone was seen once. This sequence joins TRBV4-2 and TRBJ2-3, with 9 positions matching TRBD1. Germline CDR1 and CDR2: LGHNA and YNFKEQ. V was pared by 3 bases and J by 11 bases, with 9 bases of the junction left unmatched. There are 14 residues in the CDR3. The CDR3 nucleotides read TGTGCCAGCAGCCAGCACCTACAGGGGGCAGGGCAGTATTTT. This sequence encodes CASSQHLQGAGQYF.

The chain joins TRBV7-3 to TRBJ2-4; weak D call: TRBD2 (6 bases). V was cut by 2 bases and J by 0 bases, with 8 bases left in between. The CDR3 runs 15 residues. Germline V lookup: CDR1 SGHTA, CDR2 FQGTGA. Here the CDR3 reads CASSLAGGAKNIQYF. The CDR3 DNA sequence: TGTGCCAGCAGCTTAGCCGGGGGAGCCAAAAACATTCAGTACTTC.

This chain uses TRBV9 with TRBJ1-2; possibly TRBD1 for D (6 bases). The CDR3 is 16 residues long. Trimming cost V 2 bases and J 0 bases, with 14 bases left between them. CDR1 is SGDLS and CDR2 is YYNGEE in the germline V gene. For the CDR3, the DNA is TGTGCCAGCAGCGTCGGGACATCTGGGGCTAACTATGGCTACACCTTC. Protein: CASSVGTSGANYGYTF.

The chain uses TRBV6-1 and TRBJ1-2; 9 bases line up with TRBD1. Germline V gene data show CDR1 as MNHNS and CDR2 as SASEGT. This CDR3 has 19 residues. The V and J ends lost 4 bases and 4 bases, in that order; junction bases with no gene match: 19. In DNA, the CDR3 is TGTGCCAGCAGTGCAATAACTATTAAGTCCGGGACAGGGATCTATGGCTACACCTTC. Its protein is CASSAITIKSGTGIYGYTF.

The V call is TRBV7-2, the J call TRBJ2-2; D is unclear. Deletions cut 5 bases from V and 6 bases from J, with 13 bases between. The CDR3 sequence is 14 residues long. The germline V gene encodes CDR1 SGHTA and CDR2 FQGNSA. DNA for the CDR3: TGTGCCAGCAGCCCCCCAAGTGTGTCCGGGGAGCTGTTTTTT. It codes for CASSPPSVSGELFF.

The rearrangement uses TRBV2 and TRBJ1-4; 7 bases fit TRBD1. The V and J ends lost 6 bases and 7 bases, in that order; junction bases with no gene match: 5. The CDR3 runs to 13 residues. Looked up from germline, CDR1 is SNHLY and CDR2 is FYNNEI. The CDR3: CASSFGTVEKLFF. The CDR3 nucleotides are TGTGCCAGCAGCTTCGGGACAGTTGAAAAACTGTTTTTT.

The gene calls are TRBV4-1 and TRBJ1-2, with TRBD1 matching over 10 bases. V shed 6 bases and J 0 bases; nucleotides not matched to a gene: 7. This CDR3 contains 16 residues. Germline values: CDR1 MGHRA, CDR2 YSYEKL. CDR3: CASRSPGQGANYGYTF. As DNA, the CDR3 is TGCGCCAGCAGATCCCCCGGACAGGGGGCTAACTATGGCTACACCTTC.

This clone is a singleton in its sample. This rearrangement joins TRBV19 to TRBJ1-5, with 9 bases that match TRBD1. Germline V gene lookup returns CDR1 LNHDA and CDR2 SQIVND (reference sequence). The CDR3 runs to 17 residues. Losses at the gene ends were 1 base for V and 4 bases for J; bases not matched to a gene: 8. CDR3 region: CASSIGGTGTGNQPQHF. The CDR3 coding sequence is TGTGCCAGTAGTATAGGAGGGACCGGGACAGGGAATCAGCCCCAGCATTTT.